This T cell receptor (beta chain) was identified during a study of cytomegalovirus exposure and HLA in healthy donors. This clone was recorded a few times. The PCR employed 60 Vbeta primers together with 13 Jbeta primers. Produced via immunoSEQ multiplex PCR; TCRdb's table is partial and in-frame only. The sample lists 170,000 or so clones; under 90% were seen once. This CDR3 spans 13 amino acids. Trimming shortened V by 9 bases and J by 4 bases, and 12 bases separated the two germline ends. Germline-derived CDR1 and CDR2 are MNHNS and SASEGT. Sequencing was performed on PBMCs. The TCR was taken from a man aged 25 to 45 in good health and CMV-seropositive. The chain uses TRBV6-1 and TRBJ2-2; D is uncertain. The DNA for the CDR3 is TGTGCCAGTACAGTAAGCCCCACCGGGGAGCTGTTTTTT. This gives the protein CASTVSPTGELFF.